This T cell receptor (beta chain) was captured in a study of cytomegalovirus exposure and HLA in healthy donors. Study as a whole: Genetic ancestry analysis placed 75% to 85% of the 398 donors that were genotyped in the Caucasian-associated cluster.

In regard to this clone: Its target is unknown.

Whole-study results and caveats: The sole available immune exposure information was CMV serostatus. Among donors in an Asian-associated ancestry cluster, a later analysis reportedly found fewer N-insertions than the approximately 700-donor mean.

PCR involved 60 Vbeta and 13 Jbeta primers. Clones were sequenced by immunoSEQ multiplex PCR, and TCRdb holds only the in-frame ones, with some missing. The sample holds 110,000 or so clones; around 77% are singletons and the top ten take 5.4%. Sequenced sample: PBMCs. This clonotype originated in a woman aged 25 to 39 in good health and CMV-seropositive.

CDR3 DNA sequence: TGTGCCAGCAATATTGGACAGGGCGGCTACACCTTC. This gives the protein CASNIGQGGYTF. The chain combines TRBV6-1 with TRBJ1-2; 8 bases line up with TRBD1. This CDR3 has 12 residues. The junction had 6 bases not matched to a gene; V was cut back by 7 bases and J by 8 bases. Germline CDR1 MNHNS, CDR2 SASEGT.